This T cell receptor (beta chain) was sequenced for a study of molecular identifiers for immune sequencing clone quantification. The study, taken as a whole, reports: Because of identical TCR molecules sharing a barcode, sizes of highly expanded clones could be underestimated.

The ends lost 2 bases at V and 2 bases at J; junction bases unmatched: 4. The length of the CDR3 is 15 residues. Germline V gene data show CDR1 as SGHNT and CDR2 as YYREEE (reference sequence). The naive CD8 libraries originated from between roughly 20,000 and 1,100,000 sorted cells and drew on 10%, 30% or 50% RNA. The authors gated naive CD8 T cells as CD8+CD4-CCR7+CD45RA+ for sorting. With listed TCR primers and previously described methods, bulk TCR libraries were prepared. TCRdb used MiXCR to reprocess the PCR reads, holding one entry per CDR3 protein. The sample consists of approximately 550,000 distinct CDR3 sequences, around 23% of them appearing once. This clonotype was picked up many times. What it binds is unknown.

This chain connects TRBV5-4 to TRBJ2-3, with TRBD2 identical over 8 bases. The material sequenced was naive CD8+ T cells from blood, with Jurkat cell RNA spiked in. Described subset: FACS-sorted CD8+CD4-CCR7+CD45RA+ naive T cells. The clonotype was recovered from a human donor in good health. Some libraries in this study had Jurkat cell RNA spiked in. The CDR3 region is CASSFLAGNTDTQYF. In nucleotides, the CDR3 is TGTGCCAGCAGCTTTTTAGCGGGGAACACAGATACGCAGTATTTT. The whole variable domain, remainder taken from reference TRBV5-4 and TRBJ2-3, is ETGVTQSPTHLIKTRGQQVTLRCSSQSGHNTVSWYQQALGQGPQFIFQYYREEENGRGNFPPRFSGLQFPNYSSELNVNALELDDSALYLCASSFLAGNTDTQYFGPGTRLTVL.